This T cell receptor beta chain was identified in a study of vaccination effects on CD4 cells after COVID-19 (dated by TCRdb to the early 2020s). A note on the overall study: In the ViraFEST assay, PBMC were stimulated with viral peptide pools, and TCR sequencing was then used to find antigen-specific CD4+ T cell clonotypes based on their expansion. Cultures from other donors in the study were sequenced with the Oncomine TCR Beta short-read assay on an Illumina iSeq 100. SARS-CoV-2 spike-specific CD4+ TCR repertoires from before and after mRNA vaccination were compared in COVID-19 convalescent patients and in infection-naive vaccine recipients. A total of 10 COVID-19 convalescent patients and several SARS-CoV-2-naive healthy vaccine recipients were included in the full study. Across the study, the median time from the second dose to post-vaccine sampling was 72 days (range 14 to 241). Two million PBMC per well were cultured in IMDM with roughly 5% human AB serum, 10 IU/ml IL-2 and gentamicin, plus 10 ug/ml peptides. General study outcomes and caveats: Only a small number of convalescent patients were included, and no early post-infection timepoints were available, which limited the study. Marked clonal contraction was observed in both infection-induced and vaccine-induced clones at late post-vaccination timepoints, consistent with waning T cell responses. Among healthy vaccine recipients, nearly all vaccine-induced clones were SARS-CoV-2 mono-reactive, and only 1 of 255 was cross-reactive with common cold coronaviruses.

There are a few counts of this clone. It lacks a known antigen. Base qualities are not recorded, but no much larger clone differs from it by a single base. Cut back by 4 bases and 6 bases, the V and J ends lie 13 bases apart. Inclusive of the bounding cysteine and phenylalanine, the CDR3 is 14 residues long. CDR3 DNA only is kept here, 42 bases in frame from base 1. The germline V gene gives CDR1 as MNHNS and CDR2 as SASEGT. Library creation used the immunoSEQ multiplex PCR assay. DNA from the cultured, isolated CD4+ T cells was subjected to TCR beta CDR3 sequencing. Per the source publication's procedure: The analysis removed non-productive TCR sequences, trimmed reads to the CDR3 region, and retained only CDR3s that were 7 or more amino acids long. Antigen-specific clonotypes were identified with the MANAFEST web app by comparing expansion in peptide wells against reference cultures. To count as positive, a clone had to show expansion at FDR<0.05 compared with the reference and with all other wells, an odds ratio above 5, and a frequency above 0.1% in two replicate wells. A clonotype was called cross-reactive if it was significantly expanded both in SARS-CoV-2 spike wells and in at least one common cold coronavirus spike condition. Using the stringdist R package, CDR3 similarity was measured by Levenshtein distance, and unrooted trees were constructed with ape in R 3.6.1. Sourced from immuneACCESS, this table was stored by TCRdb with only in-frame sequences that have V and J called. A share of the clones is absent; for the studies checked, an unresolved V gene accounts for under half, and the remainder has no known explanation. The DNA gave D and trimming, while V, J and clone size come from that table. Recorded for this sample are about 66,000 clones; around 69% of them occurred a single time. Around 2.4% of the sample lies in the top ten.

After about 10 days of culture, CD4+ T cells were isolated with the EasySep CD4+ T cell isolation kit. Two doses of either the BNT162b2 or the mRNA-1273 mRNA SARS-CoV-2 vaccine were administered to participants. None of the healthy vaccine recipients had a prior SARS-CoV-2 infection, which was confirmed by nucleocapsid antibody tests that came back negative both before and after vaccination. Half of the culture medium was replaced with fresh IL-2-containing medium on days 3 and 7. Unless noted otherwise, every peptide stimulation condition was grown in triplicate wells. PBMC were separated from whole blood using Ficoll-Paque Plus gradient centrifugation and were then either cryopreserved at -140C or used fresh. Genomic DNA was extracted from cultured CD4+ T cells with the QIAamp micro DNA kit.

The chain is made from TRBV6-1 and TRBJ2-1; the D gene cannot be resolved reliably. This clonotype was obtained from a human donor who received a COVID-19 vaccine. The specimen was CD4+ T cells from PBMCs cultured without peptide, collected after COVID-19 vaccination. At the DNA level, the sequence is TGTGCCAGCAGTGGAGCTGGACGCCCCAATGAGCAGTTCTTC. It encodes CASSGAGRPNEQFF.